This T cell receptor beta chain was identified in a study of cytomegalovirus exposure and HLA in healthy donors. In this sample, this clone turned up a few times. What it binds is unknown. This PCR relied on a set of 60 Vbeta primers and 13 Jbeta primers. Assay: immunoSEQ multiplex PCR; the TCRdb copy retains only in-frame clones and omits some. This sample has 95,000 to 150,000 clones, with around 81% found just once. Whole-study results and caveats: A few chains linked to CMV were shown in vitro to be specific for CMV antigens. Among CMV-associated TCR beta chains, most appeared HLA-restricted in a later analysis. Further analysis, carried out later, found HLA-associated TCR beta chains more clonally expanded than equally common other chains.

V trimming: 6 bases; J trimming: 3 bases; junction bases outside the gene matches: 6. This CDR3 comprises 15 residues. CDR1 is SNHLY, CDR2 FYNNEI, per germline. At the time of sampling, donors were nominally healthy, though unrecorded immune exposures were likely. The receptor comes from a female donor in good health and CMV-seronegative. Sequences were obtained from PBMCs. The genes are TRBV2 and TRBJ2-3; 10 nucleotides match TRBD1. The CDR3 DNA follows: TGTGCCAGCAGCAAGGACAGGGGGAGGACAGATACGCAGTATTTT. Amino acid sequence: CASSKDRGRTDTQYF. Supplemented by reference TRBV2 and TRBJ2-3, the full variable domain reads EPEVTQTPSHQVTQMGQEVILRCVPISNHLYFYWYRQILGQKVEFLVSFYNNEISEKSEIFDDQFSVERPDGSNFTLKIRSTKLEDSAMYFCASSKDRGRTDTQYFGPGTRLTVL.